The 30 T cell receptor beta chains in this list originate from one sample, sequenced in a study of cytomegalovirus exposure and HLA in healthy donors (dated by TCRdb to the late 2010s). The library was prepared using the immunoSEQ multiplex PCR assay. The multiplex PCR relied on a mix of 60 forward primers for TCR Vbeta segments and 13 reverse primers for TCR Jbeta segments. What TCRdb holds here is the immuneACCESS table cut down to in-frame rearrangements. Part of the clones is not present; checked against another copy, under half of the missing clones reflect an unresolved V gene, and the others are unexplained. Within this sample are some 120,000 clones, with about 80% of them counted one time only. The ten largest clonotypes hold roughly 2.4% of the sample. Sequenced sample: PBMCs. The receptor set was obtained from a young man in good health and CMV-seronegative.

The V gene is TRBV28, the J gene TRBJ2-1; possible D gene TRBD2, 5 bases. The CDR3 is 14 residues long. Per germline, CDR1 MDHEN and CDR2 SYDVKM. With 6 bases removed from V and 9 bases from J, the gap between germline ends came to 18 bases. The CDR3 region has the DNA TGTGCCAGCAGCTCCTTTTCGGGGATGAGTGAGCAGTTCTTC. Encoded protein: CASSSFSGMSEQFF.

The V gene is TRBV19, the J gene TRBJ2-2; TRBD2 agrees at 11 bases. The CDR3 consists of 17 residues. V was pared by 7 bases and J by 2 bases, with 9 bases of the junction left unmatched. Germline assignment: CDR1 LNHDA and CDR2 SQIVND (reference sequence). The CDR3: CASIPASGRPNTGELFF. In DNA form, the CDR3 reads TGTGCCAGTATCCCGGCTAGCGGGAGGCCAAACACCGGGGAGCTGTTTTTT.

This clone came up a few times. V is TRBV5-8 and J is TRBJ1-5, with D possibly being TRBD1 (6 bases). The CDR3 contains 16 residues. The V and J ends lost 3 bases and 3 bases respectively, with 16 bases between them. Germline CDR1 SGHTS, CDR2 YDEGEE. CDR3 residues: CASSSQGTLDNQPQHF. CDR3 in DNA: TGTGCCAGCAGCTCACAGGGAACCCTGGACAATCAGCCCCAGCATTTT.

Comments on this clone: This specimen includes other DNA sequences encoding the same CDR3. This CDR3 reads CASSEWGEGTEAFF. In DNA, the CDR3 is TGTGCCAGCAGTGAATGGGGGGAGGGGACTGAAGCTTTCTTT. This chain connects TRBV6-1 to TRBJ1-1; D possibly corresponds to TRBD1 (5 bases). The CDR3 totals 14 residues. CDR1 MNHNS and CDR2 SASEGT come from the germline V gene. V dropped 2 bases and J dropped 5 bases, with 12 bases sitting between them.

This clone was recorded a few times. The chain uses TRBV27 and TRBJ1-1; the match to TRBD1 covers 9 bases. Trimming cost V 6 bases and J 6 bases; bases outside gene matches: 5. From germline, CDR1 is MNHEY and CDR2 SMNVEV (reference sequence). The CDR3 spans 13 residues. The CDR3 nucleotides read TGTGCCAGCAGGCTCACAGGGGGCTCTGAAGCTTTCTTT. Residues: CASRLTGGSEAFF.

The rearrangement joins TRBV28 to TRBJ2-2; 8 bases match TRBD2. Germline CDR1 and CDR2: MDHEN and SYDVKM. This CDR3 contains 17 residues. Germline trimming cut 7 bases from V and 2 bases from J; bases unmatched to any gene: 12. The CDR3 reads CASTAPAGDGNTGELFF. The CDR3 nucleotides read TGTGCCAGCACCGCCCCAGCGGGAGACGGAAACACCGGGGAGCTGTTTTTT.

The chain employs TRBV5-1 and TRBJ2-2, with D possibly matching TRBD2 (7 bases). The CDR3 loop spans 16 amino acids. Trimming stripped 3 bases from V and 3 bases from J, with 15 bases between. The germline V gene has CDR1 SGHRS and CDR2 YFSETQ. The CDR3, as DNA: TGCGCCAGCAGCTGGCGGGGGCTGGGGGACACCGGGGAGCTGTTTTTT. Amino acid sequence: CASSWRGLGDTGELFF.

The chain combines TRBV19 with TRBJ1-5; D is undetermined. This CDR3 is built from 10 residues. Between the trimmed V and J ends, which lost 7 bases and 7 bases, there was a span of 5 bases. Germline CDR1 is LNHDA and CDR2 is SQIVND (reference sequence). In nucleotides, the CDR3 is TGTGCCAGTACTACCCAGCCCCAGCATTTT. It codes for CASTTQPQHF.

The chain recombines TRBV7-8 with TRBJ2-3; 11 bases map to TRBD2. With 3 bases clipped from V and 3 bases from J, the junction kept 11 bases outside the gene matches. The CDR3 consists of 18 residues. Germline V gives CDR1 SGHVS, CDR2 FQNEAQ. CDR3 protein: CASSFTPPLAGGTDTQYF. The CDR3 bases are TGTGCCAGCAGCTTTACCCCTCCGCTAGCGGGAGGTACAGATACGCAGTATTTT.

The gene calls are TRBV30 and TRBJ2-7, with 13 bases fitting TRBD2. CDR1 is GTSNPN, CDR2 SVGIG, per germline (reference sequence). V gave up 3 bases and J gave up 7 bases; unmatched junction bases: 6. This CDR3 is 14 amino acids long. This CDR3 is CAWRTSGRLREQYF. The CDR3 bases are TGTGCCTGGAGGACTAGCGGGAGGCTGCGGGAGCAGTACTTC.

This chain connects TRBV19 to TRBJ2-7; 11 bases line up with TRBD1. This CDR3 has 17 residues. J lost 2 bases, V lost 3 bases, and 9 bases had no gene match. Germline-derived CDR1 and CDR2 are LNHDA and SQIVND (reference sequence). CDR3 amino acids: CASSIRFRDRGTYEQYF. The CDR3 nucleotides are TGTGCCAGTAGTATTAGGTTTCGGGACAGGGGGACCTACGAGCAGTACTTC. Variable domain in full (rest from reference TRBV19 and TRBJ2-7): DGGITQSPKYLFRKEGQNVTLSCEQNLNHDAMYWYRQDPGQGLRLIYYSQIVNDFQKGDIAEGYSVSREKKESFPLTVTSAQKNPTAFYLCASSIRFRDRGTYEQYFGPGTRLTVT.

This clone came up a few times. The genes are TRBV5-6 and TRBJ1-4; weak D call: TRBD1 (6 bases). The length of the CDR3 is 15 residues. Germline V CDR1 and CDR2: SGHDT, YYEEEE. Between the trimmed V and J ends, which lost 4 bases and 0 bases, there was a span of 10 bases. DNA for the CDR3: TGTGCCAGCAGCCCACGGACAGCAACTAATGAAAAACTGTTTTTT. Its translation is CASSPRTATNEKLFF. The full variable domain, completed using reference TRBV5-6 and TRBJ1-4, is DAGVTQSPTHLIKTRGQQVTLRCSPKSGHDTVSWYQQALGQGPQFIFQYYEEEERQRGNFPDRFSGHQFPNYSSELNVNALLLGDSALYLCASSPRTATNEKLFFGSGTQLSVL.

The rearrangement joins TRBV14 to TRBJ1-1; D is unresolved. V was pared by 1 base and J by 6 bases, with 6 bases between. In germline, CDR1 is SGHDN, CDR2 FVKESK. The CDR3 runs 12 residues. CDR3 protein: CASSQGAAEAFF. The CDR3 DNA is TGTGCCAGCAGCCAAGGGGCTGCTGAAGCTTTCTTT.

The V call is TRBV19, the J call TRBJ2-1, with D possibly matching TRBD2 (5 bases). Trimming removed 8 bases from V and 5 bases from J, with 13 bases in between. Looked up from germline, CDR1 is LNHDA and CDR2 is SQIVND (reference sequence). The CDR3 sequence is 13 residues long. CDR3 DNA: TGTGCCAGTCAGCCCGGGAATCACAATGAGCAGTTCTTC. Its translation: CASQPGNHNEQFF.

The V and J genes are TRBV9 and TRBJ2-5; D is perhaps TRBD1 (6 bases). Trimming cost V 3 bases and J 3 bases, with 9 bases left between them. The germline V gene has CDR1 SGDLS and CDR2 YYNGEE. The CDR3 is 13 amino acids. In DNA, the CDR3 is TGTGCCAGCAGCGGACAGGAGAAAGAGACCCAGTACTTC. This codes for CASSGQEKETQYF.

This clone was counted a single time. J is TRBJ2-7 and V is TRBV9; D remains ambiguous. The V end was cut by 4 bases, the J end by 4 bases, with 18 bases between. The CDR3 length is 15 residues. Germline-derived CDR1 and CDR2 are SGDLS and YYNGEE. This CDR3 is CASSQEDSLGYEQYF. The CDR3 DNA sequence: TGTGCCAGCAGCCAAGAAGACTCACTTGGATACGAGCAGTACTTC.

The chain combines TRBV5-1 with TRBJ2-7; 10 bases are a match to TRBD1. From germline, CDR1 is SGHRS and CDR2 YFSETQ. The length of the CDR3 is 16 residues. V lost 4 bases and J lost 2; bases outside the gene matches: 9. This CDR3 reads CASSTGDRGPPYEQYF. CDR3 sequence (DNA): TGCGCCAGCAGCACGGGGGACAGGGGACCCCCCTACGAGCAGTACTTC.

This clone came up once. The chain joins TRBV30 to TRBJ1-2; TRBD1 might be the D (5 bases). The length of the CDR3 is 15 residues. Trimming took 1 base from V and 4 from J, leaving 16 bases between them. Germline values: CDR1 GTSNPN, CDR2 SVGIG (reference sequence). The CDR3 DNA follows: TGTGCCTGGAGTGCGGGGGTGGGAGGGCTCTATGGCTACACCTTC. The encoded protein is CAWSAGVGGLYGYTF.

The chain carries TRBV28 and TRBJ1-4; a possible D gene is TRBD1 (5 bases). Germline CDR1 reads MDHEN; CDR2 reads SYDVKM. This CDR3 is 15 amino acids long. V was shortened by 6 bases and J by 2 bases, with 13 bases between the two germline ends. The CDR3 spells CASRSQGRTNEKLFF. DNA for the CDR3: TGTGCCAGCAGATCCCAGGGTAGGACTAATGAAAAACTGTTTTTT.

J is TRBJ1-1 and V is TRBV9; maybe TRBD1 (6 bases). Germline lookup yields CDR1 SGDLS and CDR2 YYNGEE. V lost 1 base to trimming and J lost 3 bases, with 19 bases between them. The CDR3 is 17 amino acids. CDR3 nucleotide sequence: TGTGCCAGCAGCGTATATTGGGGGGGCCAATCGGACACTGAAGCTTTCTTT. It specifies CASSVYWGGQSDTEAFF.

This chain uses TRBV5-4 with TRBJ1-2; the D gene is possibly TRBD1 (5 bases). Germline loops: CDR1 SGHNT, CDR2 YYREEE (reference sequence). V gave up 5 bases and J gave up 2 bases, with 10 bases separating them. The CDR3 covers 13 residues. The CDR3 loop reads CASSRAGNYGYTF. CDR3 nucleotides: TGTGCCAGCAGTAGGGCAGGGAACTATGGCTACACCTTC.

This clone turned up a few times. The chain is built from TRBV29-1 and TRBJ2-1, with TRBD2 matching over 11 bases. This CDR3 region has 13 residues. The junction had 3 bases not matched to a gene; V was cut back by 7 bases and J by 4 bases. Germline CDR1 is SQVTM and CDR2 is ANQGSEA. The CDR3 nucleotides are TGCAGCGCGACTAGCGGGATGTACAATGAGCAGTTCTTC. This codes for CSATSGMYNEQFF.

This clone was seen only a few times. V usage is TRBV5-4 and J usage is TRBJ2-7; D is ambiguous. The germline V gene has CDR1 SGHNT and CDR2 YYREEE (reference sequence). The CDR3 totals 15 residues. V was trimmed by 3 bases and J by 2 bases, leaving 15 bases between them. CDR3 sequence (DNA): TGTGCCAGCAGCTCGGAAGACGGAGTTACCTACGAGCAGTACTTC. Amino acid sequence: CASSSEDGVTYEQYF.

This clone was counted once. V gene TRBV7-2 combines with J gene TRBJ2-7, with TRBD2 identical over 10 bases. Germline loops: CDR1 SGHTA, CDR2 FQGNSA. The V segment lost 6 bases and the J segment 6 bases; nucleotides outside the gene matches: 11. This CDR3 region has 15 residues. CDR3 DNA sequence: TGTGCCAGCAGGCGGGGAGCGGGAGGGCCAGGCGAGCAGTACTTC. It codes for CASRRGAGGPGEQYF.

The chain carries TRBV2 and TRBJ1-1; D is unclear. Trimming took off 3 bases at V and 7 bases at J, with 12 bases between the two ends. Germline assignment: CDR1 SNHLY and CDR2 FYNNEI. There are 13 residues in the CDR3. CDR3 amino acids: CASSDRRKVEAFF. The CDR3 DNA follows: TGTGCCAGCAGTGATCGCAGGAAGGTTGAAGCTTTCTTT.

CDR3 region: CASSQGQDKPKNIQYF. DNA of the CDR3: TGTGCCAGCAGCCAGGGACAGGATAAACCCAAAAACATTCAGTACTTC. The J gene is TRBJ2-4, the V gene TRBV5-5; TRBD1 matches 8 bases. The V gene end was trimmed by 4 bases and the J gene end by 2 bases; junction bases not matched to a gene: 8. The CDR3 length is 16 residues. The germline gives CDR1 SGHKS, CDR2 YYEKEE (reference sequence).

The rearrangement links TRBV7-6 to TRBJ2-7; tentatively, D is TRBD1 (6 bases). Germline CDR1 is SGHVS and CDR2 is FNYEAQ. With 1 base removed from V and 2 bases from J, the gap between germline ends came to 15 bases. The CDR3 runs 16 residues. The CDR3 sequence is CASSLGTGTLPYEQYF. The CDR3, as DNA: TGTGCCAGCAGCTTAGGCACCGGGACACTGCCCTACGAGCAGTACTTC. Full variable domain (rest looked up from reference TRBV7-6 and TRBJ2-7): GAGVSQSPRYKVTKRGQDVALRCDPISGHVSLYWYRQALGQGPEFLTYFNYEAQQDKSGLPNDRFSAERPEGSISTLTIQRTEQRDSAMYRCASSLGTGTLPYEQYFGPGTRLTVT.

V is TRBV29-1 and J is TRBJ2-7; TRBD1 is a possible D gene (6 bases). V lost 4 bases to trimming and J lost 7 bases, with 14 bases between them. Germline assignment: CDR1 SQVTM and CDR2 ANQGSEA. CDR3 length: 12 residues. CDR3 DNA sequence: TGCAGCGTTGCCCCACGTGACAGGGAGCAGTACTTC. This translates into CSVAPRDREQYF.

The chain combines TRBV2 with TRBJ2-7; 7 bases match TRBD1. The V gene's germline CDR1 is SNHLY and CDR2 FYNNEI. The CDR3 is made up of 14 amino acids. V dropped 4 bases and J dropped 2; count of bases not matched to a gene: 5. The CDR3, as DNA: TGTGCCAGCAGTGCCGGGACAGAAACCTACGAGCAGTACTTC. Translation gives CASSAGTETYEQYF.

CDR3 region: CSATLANEQFF. Written as DNA, the CDR3 is TGCAGTGCTACACTAGCGAATGAGCAGTTCTTC. V and J are TRBV20-1 and TRBJ2-1; 7 nucleotides line up with TRBD2. V dropped 4 bases and J dropped 7; count of bases not matched to a gene: 1. This CDR3 contains 11 residues. CDR1 is DFQATT and CDR2 is SNEGSKA in the germline V gene (reference sequence).